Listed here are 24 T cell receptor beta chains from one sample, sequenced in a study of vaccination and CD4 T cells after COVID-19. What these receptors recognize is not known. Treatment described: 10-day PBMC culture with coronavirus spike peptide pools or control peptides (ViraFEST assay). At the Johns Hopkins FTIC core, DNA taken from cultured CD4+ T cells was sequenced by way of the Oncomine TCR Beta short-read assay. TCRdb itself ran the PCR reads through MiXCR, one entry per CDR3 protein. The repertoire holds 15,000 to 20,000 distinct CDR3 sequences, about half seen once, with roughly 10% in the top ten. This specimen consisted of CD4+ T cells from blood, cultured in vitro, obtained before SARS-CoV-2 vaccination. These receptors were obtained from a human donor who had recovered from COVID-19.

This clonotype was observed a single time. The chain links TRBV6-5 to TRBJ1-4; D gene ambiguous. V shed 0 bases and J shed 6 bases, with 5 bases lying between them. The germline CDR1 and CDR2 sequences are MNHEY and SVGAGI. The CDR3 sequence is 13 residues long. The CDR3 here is CASSYSTDEKLFF. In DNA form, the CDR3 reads TGTGCCAGCAGTTACTCGACGGATGAAAAACTGTTTTTT.

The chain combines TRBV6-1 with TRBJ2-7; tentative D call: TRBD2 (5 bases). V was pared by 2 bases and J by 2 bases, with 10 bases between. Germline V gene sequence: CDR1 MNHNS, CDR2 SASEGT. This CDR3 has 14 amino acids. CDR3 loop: CASSETGFTYEQYF. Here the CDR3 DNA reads TGTGCCAGCAGTGAAACGGGGTTCACCTACGAGCAGTACTTC.

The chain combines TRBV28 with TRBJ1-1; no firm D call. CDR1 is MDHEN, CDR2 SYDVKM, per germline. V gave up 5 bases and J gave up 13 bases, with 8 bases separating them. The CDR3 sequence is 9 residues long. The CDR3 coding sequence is TGTGCCAGCAGTACAAATGGTTTCTTT. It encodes CASSTNGFF. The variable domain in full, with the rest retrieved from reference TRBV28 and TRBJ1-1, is DVKVTQSSRYLVKRTGEKVFLECVQDMDHENMFWYRQDPGLGLRLIYFSYDVKMKEKGDIPEGYSVSREKKERFSLILESASTNQTSMYLCASSTNGFFGQGTRLTVV.

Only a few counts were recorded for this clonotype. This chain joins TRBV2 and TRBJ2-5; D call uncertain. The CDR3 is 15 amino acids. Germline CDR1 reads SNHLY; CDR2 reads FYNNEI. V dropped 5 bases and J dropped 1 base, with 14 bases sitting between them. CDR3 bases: TGTGCCAGCAGTCCCGAAGACCTCTCCCAAGAGACCCAGTACTTC. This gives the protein CASSPEDLSQETQYF.

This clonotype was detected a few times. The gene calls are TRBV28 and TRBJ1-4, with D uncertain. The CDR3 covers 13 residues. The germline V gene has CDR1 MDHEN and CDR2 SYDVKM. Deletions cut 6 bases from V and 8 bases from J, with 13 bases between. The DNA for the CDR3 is TGTGCCAGCAGAACATTAGTCAGGGAAAAACTGTTTTTT. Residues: CASRTLVREKLFF.

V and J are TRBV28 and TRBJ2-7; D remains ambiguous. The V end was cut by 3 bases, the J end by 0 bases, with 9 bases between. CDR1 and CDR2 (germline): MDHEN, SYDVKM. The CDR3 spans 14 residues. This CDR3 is CASSLGGYSYEQYF. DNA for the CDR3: TGTGCCAGCAGTTTGGGCGGTTACTCCTACGAGCAGTACTTC.

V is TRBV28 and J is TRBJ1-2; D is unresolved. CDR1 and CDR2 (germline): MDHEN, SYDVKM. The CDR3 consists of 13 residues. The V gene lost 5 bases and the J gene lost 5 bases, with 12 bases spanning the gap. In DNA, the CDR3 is TGTGCCAGCAGTCCCCGGGGTCGGTATGGCTACACCTTC. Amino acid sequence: CASSPRGRYGYTF.

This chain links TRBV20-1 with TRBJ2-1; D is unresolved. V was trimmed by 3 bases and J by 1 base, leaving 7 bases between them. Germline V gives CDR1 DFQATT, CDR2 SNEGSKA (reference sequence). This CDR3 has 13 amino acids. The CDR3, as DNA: TGCAGTGCTAGTCCCCGATCCTACAATGAGCAGTTCTTC. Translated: CSASPRSYNEQFF.

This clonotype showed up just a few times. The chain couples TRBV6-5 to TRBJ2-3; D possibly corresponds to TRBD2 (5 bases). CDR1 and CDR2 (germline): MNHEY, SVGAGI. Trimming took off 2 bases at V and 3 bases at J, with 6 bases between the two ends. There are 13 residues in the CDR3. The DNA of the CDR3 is TGTGCCAGCAGTTACCCGGGAACAGATACGCAGTATTTT. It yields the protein CASSYPGTDTQYF.

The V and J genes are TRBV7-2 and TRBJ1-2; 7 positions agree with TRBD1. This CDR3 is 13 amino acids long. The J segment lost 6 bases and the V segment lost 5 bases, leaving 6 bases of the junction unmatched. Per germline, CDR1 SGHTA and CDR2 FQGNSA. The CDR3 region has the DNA TGTGCCAGCAGCCCGACGAGGGGGCATGGCTACACCTTC. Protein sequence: CASSPTRGHGYTF. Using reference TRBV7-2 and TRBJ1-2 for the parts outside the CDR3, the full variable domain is GAGVSQSPSNKVTEKGKDVELRCDPISGHTALYWYRQSLGQGLEFLIYFQGNSAPDKSGLPSDRFSAERTGGSVSTLTIQRTQQEDSAVYLCASSPTRGHGYTFGSGTRLTVV.

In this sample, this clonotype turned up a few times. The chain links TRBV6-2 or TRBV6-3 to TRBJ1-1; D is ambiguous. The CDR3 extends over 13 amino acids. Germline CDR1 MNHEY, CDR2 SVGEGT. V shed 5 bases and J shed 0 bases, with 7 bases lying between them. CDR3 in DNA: TGTGCCAGCAGTGTTTTCATGAACACTGAAGCTTTCTTT. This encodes CASSVFMNTEAFF.

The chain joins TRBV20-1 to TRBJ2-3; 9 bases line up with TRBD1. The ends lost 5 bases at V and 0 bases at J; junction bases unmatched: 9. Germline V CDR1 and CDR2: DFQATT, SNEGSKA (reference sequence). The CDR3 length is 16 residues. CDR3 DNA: TGCAGTGCTTCAGACCCCGGGACAGGGAGCACAGATACGCAGTATTTT. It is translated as CSASDPGTGSTDTQYF.

The CDR3 spells CSAFPTSGGYEQYF. The CDR3 nucleotides are TGCAGTGCCTTCCCCACTAGCGGGGGCTACGAGCAGTACTTC. This chain links TRBV20-1 with TRBJ2-7; 11 bases match TRBD2. The V and J ends lost 6 bases and 3 bases, in that order; junction bases with no gene match: 7. The CDR3 contains 14 residues. Germline values: CDR1 DFQATT, CDR2 SNEGSKA (reference sequence).

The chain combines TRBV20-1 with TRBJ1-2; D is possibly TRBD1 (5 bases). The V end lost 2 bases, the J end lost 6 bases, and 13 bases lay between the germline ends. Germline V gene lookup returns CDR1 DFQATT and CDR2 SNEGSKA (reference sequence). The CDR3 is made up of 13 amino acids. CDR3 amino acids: CSARRGVMDGYTF. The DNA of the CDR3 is TGCAGTGCTAGACGGGGGGTTATGGATGGCTACACCTTC.

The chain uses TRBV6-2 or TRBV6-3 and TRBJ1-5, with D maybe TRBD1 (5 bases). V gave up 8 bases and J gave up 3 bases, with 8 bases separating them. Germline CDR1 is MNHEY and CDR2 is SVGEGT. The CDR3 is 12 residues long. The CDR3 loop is CASGAVNQPQHF. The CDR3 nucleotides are TGTGCCAGCGGGGCGGTCAATCAGCCCCAGCATTTT.

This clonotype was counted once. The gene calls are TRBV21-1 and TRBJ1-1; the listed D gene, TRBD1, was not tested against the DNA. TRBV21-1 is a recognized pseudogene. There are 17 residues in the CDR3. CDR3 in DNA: TGTGCCAGCAGCAAAGGGGCAGGGAAAAAGGTTGAAACTGAAGCTTTCTTT. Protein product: CASSKGAGKKVETEAFF.

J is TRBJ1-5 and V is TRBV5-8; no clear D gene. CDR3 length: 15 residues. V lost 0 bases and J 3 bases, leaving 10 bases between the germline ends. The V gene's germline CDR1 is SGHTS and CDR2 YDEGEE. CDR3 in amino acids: CASSLGVMDNQPQHF. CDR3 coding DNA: TGTGCCAGCAGCTTGGGGGTGATGGACAATCAGCCCCAGCATTTT.

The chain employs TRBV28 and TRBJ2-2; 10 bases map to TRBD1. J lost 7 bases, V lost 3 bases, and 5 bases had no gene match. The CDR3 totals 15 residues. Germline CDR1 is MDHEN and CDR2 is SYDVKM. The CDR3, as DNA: TGTGCCAGCAGTTTTGGGGACAGGGGTGTCGGGGAGCTGTTTTTT. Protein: CASSFGDRGVGELFF.

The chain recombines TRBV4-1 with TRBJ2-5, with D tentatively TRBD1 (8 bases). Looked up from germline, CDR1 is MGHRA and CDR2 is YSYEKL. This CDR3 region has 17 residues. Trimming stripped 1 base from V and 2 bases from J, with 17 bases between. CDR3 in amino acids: CASSQVRGRGFQETQYF. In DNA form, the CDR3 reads TGCGCCAGCAGCCAAGTCAGGGGGCGGGGGTTTCAAGAGACCCAGTACTTC.

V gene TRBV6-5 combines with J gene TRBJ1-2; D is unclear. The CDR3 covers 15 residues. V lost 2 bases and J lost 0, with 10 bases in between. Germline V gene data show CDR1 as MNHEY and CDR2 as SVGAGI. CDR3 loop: CASSYTESSNYGYTF. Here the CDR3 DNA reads TGTGCCAGCAGTTACACAGAATCGTCTAACTATGGCTACACCTTC.

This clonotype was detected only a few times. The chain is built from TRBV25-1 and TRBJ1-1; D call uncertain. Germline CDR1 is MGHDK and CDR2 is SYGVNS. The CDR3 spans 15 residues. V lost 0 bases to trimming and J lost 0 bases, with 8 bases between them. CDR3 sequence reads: CASSEYSSLNTEAFF. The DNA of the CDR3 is TGTGCCAGCAGTGAATATTCCAGCCTGAACACTGAAGCTTTCTTT.

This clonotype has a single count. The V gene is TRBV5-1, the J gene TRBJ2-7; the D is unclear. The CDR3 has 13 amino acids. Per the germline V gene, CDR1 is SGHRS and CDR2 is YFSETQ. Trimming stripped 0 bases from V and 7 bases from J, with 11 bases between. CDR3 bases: TGCGCCAGCAGCTTGGCCGGCCAGAGGGAGCAGTACTTC. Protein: CASSLAGQREQYF.

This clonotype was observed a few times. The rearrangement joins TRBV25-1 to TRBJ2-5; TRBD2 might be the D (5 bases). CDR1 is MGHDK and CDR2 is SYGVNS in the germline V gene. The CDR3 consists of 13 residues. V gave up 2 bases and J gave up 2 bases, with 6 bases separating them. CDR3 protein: CASSEPGQETQYF. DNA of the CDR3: TGTGCCAGCAGTGAACCGGGACAAGAGACCCAGTACTTC.

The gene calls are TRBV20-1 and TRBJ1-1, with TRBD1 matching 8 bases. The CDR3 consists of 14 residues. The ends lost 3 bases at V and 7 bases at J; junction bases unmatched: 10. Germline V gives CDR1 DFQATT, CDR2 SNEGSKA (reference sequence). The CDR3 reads CSASNPDRDGEAFF. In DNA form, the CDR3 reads TGCAGTGCTAGTAATCCGGACAGGGACGGTGAAGCTTTCTTT.